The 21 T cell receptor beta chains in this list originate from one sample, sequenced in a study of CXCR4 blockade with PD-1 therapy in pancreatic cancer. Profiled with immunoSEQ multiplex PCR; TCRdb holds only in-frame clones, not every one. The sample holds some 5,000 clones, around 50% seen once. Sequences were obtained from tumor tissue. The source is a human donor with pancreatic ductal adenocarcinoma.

CDR3 protein: CSAGRIAGGPDTQYF. The CDR3 DNA follows: TGCAGCGCAGGACGTATAGCGGGAGGCCCAGATACGCAGTATTTT. The gene calls are TRBV29-1 and TRBJ2-3, with TRBD2 matching 10 bases. Germline loops: CDR1 SQVTM, CDR2 ANQGSEA. Unmatched junction bases numbered 11, after V lost 7 bases and J lost 4 bases. The CDR3 runs 15 residues.

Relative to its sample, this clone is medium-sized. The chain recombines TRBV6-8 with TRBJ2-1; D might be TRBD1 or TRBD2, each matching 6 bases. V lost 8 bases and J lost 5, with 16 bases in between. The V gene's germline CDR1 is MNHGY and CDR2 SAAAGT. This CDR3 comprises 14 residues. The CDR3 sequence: CASLLRRGHNEQFF. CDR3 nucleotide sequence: TGTGCCAGCCTTCTTCGTCGGGGGCACAATGAGCAGTTCTTC.

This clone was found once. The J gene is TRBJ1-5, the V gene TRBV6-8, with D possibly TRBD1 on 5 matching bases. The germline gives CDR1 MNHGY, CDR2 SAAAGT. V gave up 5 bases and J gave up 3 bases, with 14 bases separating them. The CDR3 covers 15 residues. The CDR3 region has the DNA TGTGCCAGCAGTGGGTTGACAGCCAACAATCAGCCCCAGCATTTT. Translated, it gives CASSGLTANNQPQHF.

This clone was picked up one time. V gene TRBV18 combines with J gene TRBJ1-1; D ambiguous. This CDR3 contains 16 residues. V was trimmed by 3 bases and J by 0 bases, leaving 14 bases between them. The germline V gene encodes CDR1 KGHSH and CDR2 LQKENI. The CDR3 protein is CASSPFGKEMNTEAFF. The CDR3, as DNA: TGTGCCAGCTCACCGTTTGGCAAGGAAATGAACACTGAAGCTTTCTTT.

As DNA, the CDR3 is TGTGCCAGCAGCGTAGCCTGGGGGCGGGGACTAGCGGACTACAATGAGCAGTTCTTC. This translates into CASSVAWGRGLADYNEQFF. The chain carries TRBV9 and TRBJ2-1; 11 nucleotides align to TRBD2. Losses at the gene ends were 0 bases for V and 3 bases for J; bases not matched to a gene: 11. Germline CDR1 is SGDLS and CDR2 is YYNGEE. There are 19 residues in the CDR3. The full variable domain, completed using reference TRBV9 and TRBJ2-1, is DSGVTQTPKHLITATGQRVTLRCSPRSGDLSVYWYQQSLDQGLQFLIQYYNGEERAKGNILERFSAQQFPDLHSELNLSSLELGDSALYFCASSVAWGRGLADYNEQFFGPGTRLTVL.

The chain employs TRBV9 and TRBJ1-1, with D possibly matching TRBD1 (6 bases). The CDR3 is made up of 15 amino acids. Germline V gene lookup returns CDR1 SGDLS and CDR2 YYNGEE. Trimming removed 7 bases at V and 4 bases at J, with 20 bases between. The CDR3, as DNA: TGTGCCAGCGGCTTACAGGGCACTGGGGGCACTGAAGCTTTCTTT. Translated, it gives CASGLQGTGGTEAFF.

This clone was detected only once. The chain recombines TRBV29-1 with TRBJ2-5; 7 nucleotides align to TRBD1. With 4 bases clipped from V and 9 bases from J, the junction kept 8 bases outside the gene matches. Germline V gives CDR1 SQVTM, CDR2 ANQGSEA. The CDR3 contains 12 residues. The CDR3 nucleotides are TGCAGCGTTGGGACCCTCCAGGGGGCCCAGTACTTC. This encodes CSVGTLQGAQYF.

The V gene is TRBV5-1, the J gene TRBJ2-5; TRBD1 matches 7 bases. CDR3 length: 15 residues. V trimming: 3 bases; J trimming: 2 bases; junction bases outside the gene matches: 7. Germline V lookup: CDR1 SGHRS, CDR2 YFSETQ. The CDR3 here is CASSSPRDSQETQYF. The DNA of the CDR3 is TGCGCCAGCAGCTCTCCCCGGGACAGTCAAGAGACCCAGTACTTC.

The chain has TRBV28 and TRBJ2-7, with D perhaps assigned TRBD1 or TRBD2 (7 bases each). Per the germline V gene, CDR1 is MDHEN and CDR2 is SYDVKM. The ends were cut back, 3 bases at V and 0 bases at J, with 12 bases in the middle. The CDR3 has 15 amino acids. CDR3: CASSLGRGPSYEQYF. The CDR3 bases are TGTGCCAGCAGTTTGGGGAGGGGGCCCTCCTACGAGCAGTACTTC. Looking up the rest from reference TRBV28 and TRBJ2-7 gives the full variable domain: DVKVTQSSRYLVKRTGEKVFLECVQDMDHENMFWYRQDPGLGLRLIYFSYDVKMKEKGDIPEGYSVSREKKERFSLILESASTNQTSMYLCASSLGRGPSYEQYFGPGTRLTVT.

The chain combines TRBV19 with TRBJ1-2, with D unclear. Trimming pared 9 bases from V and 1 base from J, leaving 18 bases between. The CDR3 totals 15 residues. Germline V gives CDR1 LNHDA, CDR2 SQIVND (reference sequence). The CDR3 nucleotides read TGTGCCAGCAAAACCGGGCGAAATCTTAACTATGGCTACACCTTC. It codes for CASKTGRNLNYGYTF.

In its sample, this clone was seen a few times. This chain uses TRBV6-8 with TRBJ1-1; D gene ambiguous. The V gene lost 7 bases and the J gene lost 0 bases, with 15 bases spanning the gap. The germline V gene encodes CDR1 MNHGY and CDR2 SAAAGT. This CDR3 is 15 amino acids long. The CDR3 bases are TGTGCCAGCAAAGGGATCCCCGGGGTGAACACTGAAGCTTTCTTT. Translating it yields CASKGIPGVNTEAFF.

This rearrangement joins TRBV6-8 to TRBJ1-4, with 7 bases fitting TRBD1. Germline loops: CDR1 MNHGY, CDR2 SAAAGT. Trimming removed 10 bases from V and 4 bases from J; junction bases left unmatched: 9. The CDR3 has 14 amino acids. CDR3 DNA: TGTGCCATCAGCGAAAGACAGGGTAATGAAAAACTGTTTTTT. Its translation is CAISERQGNEKLFF.

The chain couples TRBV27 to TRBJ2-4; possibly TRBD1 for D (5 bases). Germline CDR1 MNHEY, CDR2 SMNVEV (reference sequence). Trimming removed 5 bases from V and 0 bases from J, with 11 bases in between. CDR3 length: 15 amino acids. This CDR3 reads CASSLTVLAKNIQYF. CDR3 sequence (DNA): TGTGCCAGCAGTCTGACAGTCCTAGCCAAAAACATTCAGTACTTC.

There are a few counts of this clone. CDR3 region: CASSQVWTADNSPLHF. DNA for the CDR3: TGCGCCAGCAGCCAGGTTTGGACAGCTGATAATTCACCCCTCCACTTT. The chain carries TRBV1 and TRBJ1-6; the tabulated D call, TRBD1, remains unverified against the DNA. TRBV1 is a pseudogene locus. The CDR3 length is 16 residues.

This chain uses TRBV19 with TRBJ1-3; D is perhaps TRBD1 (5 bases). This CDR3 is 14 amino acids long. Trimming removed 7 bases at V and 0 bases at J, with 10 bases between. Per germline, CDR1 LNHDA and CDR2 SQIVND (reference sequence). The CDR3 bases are TGTGCCAGTACCGCAGGGCCCTCTGGAAACACCATATATTTT. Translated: CASTAGPSGNTIYF.

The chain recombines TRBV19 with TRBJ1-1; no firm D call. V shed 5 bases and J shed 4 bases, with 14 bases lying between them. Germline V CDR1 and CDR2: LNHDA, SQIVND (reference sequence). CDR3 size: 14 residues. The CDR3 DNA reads TGTGCCAGTAGTCCTCGGCAGACCGGCACTGAAGCTTTCTTT. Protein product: CASSPRQTGTEAFF.

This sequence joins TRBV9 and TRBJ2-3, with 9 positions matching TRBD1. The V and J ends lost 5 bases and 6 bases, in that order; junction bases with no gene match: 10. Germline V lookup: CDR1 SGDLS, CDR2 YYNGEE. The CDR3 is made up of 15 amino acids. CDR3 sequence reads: CASSVYRGRGDTQYF. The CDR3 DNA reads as TGTGCCAGCAGTGTGTACAGGGGGCGTGGTGATACGCAGTATTTT.

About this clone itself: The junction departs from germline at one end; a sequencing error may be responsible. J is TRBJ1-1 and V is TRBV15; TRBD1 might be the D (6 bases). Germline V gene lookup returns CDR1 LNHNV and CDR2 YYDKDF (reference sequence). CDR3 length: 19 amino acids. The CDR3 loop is CATSRDKRGQGGVNTEAFF. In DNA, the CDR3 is TGTGCCACCAGCAGAGATAAACGTGGTCAAGGGGGAGTGAATACTGAAGCTTTCTTT.

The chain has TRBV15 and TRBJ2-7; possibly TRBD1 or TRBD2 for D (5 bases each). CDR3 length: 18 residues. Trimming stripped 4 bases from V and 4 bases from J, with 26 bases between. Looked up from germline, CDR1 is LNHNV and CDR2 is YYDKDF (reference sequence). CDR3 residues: CATSTQPGGTGRTYEQYF. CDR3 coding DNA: TGTGCCACCAGCACCCAACCAGGAGGAACAGGAAGAACTTACGAGCAGTACTTC.

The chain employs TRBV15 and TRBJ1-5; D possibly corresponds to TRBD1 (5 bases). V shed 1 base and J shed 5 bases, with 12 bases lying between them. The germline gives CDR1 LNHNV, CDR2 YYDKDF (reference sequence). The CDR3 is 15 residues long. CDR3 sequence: CATSRAGQGDQPQHF. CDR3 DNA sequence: TGTGCCACCAGCAGAGCGGGGCAGGGAGATCAGCCCCAGCATTTT.

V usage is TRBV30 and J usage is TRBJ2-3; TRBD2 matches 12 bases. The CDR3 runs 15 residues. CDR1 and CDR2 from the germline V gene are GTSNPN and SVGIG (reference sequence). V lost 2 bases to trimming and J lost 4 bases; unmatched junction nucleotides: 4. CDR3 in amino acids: CAWSPLAGGSDTQYF. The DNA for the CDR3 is TGTGCCTGGAGTCCTCTAGCGGGAGGGTCAGATACGCAGTATTTT.